Described below is a single T cell receptor (beta chain) sequence and its context. Using MiXCR, TCRdb reanalyzed the PCR reads. The table shows under 4,000 clones, with less than 25% occurring only once. These data originate in a study of metastatic and nonmetastatic thyroid tumors. Patients were all untreated before their thyroid surgery. CDR3 length: 14 residues. Trimming left V 0 bases short and J 7 bases short, with 10 bases between. From germline, CDR1 is MRHNA and CDR2 SNTAGT. The chain uses TRBV6-4 and TRBJ2-1, with D perhaps TRBD1 (5 bases). This clonotype was sampled from a female donor with papillary thyroid cancer or a benign thyroid nodule (not recorded which). Some clones in this sample may be carry-over from other donors' samples. The source material was tumor tissue. In DNA, the CDR3 is TGTGCCAGCAGTGACTCTCCAGGGTTAAATGAGCAGTTCTTC. This gives the protein CASSDSPGLNEQFF.